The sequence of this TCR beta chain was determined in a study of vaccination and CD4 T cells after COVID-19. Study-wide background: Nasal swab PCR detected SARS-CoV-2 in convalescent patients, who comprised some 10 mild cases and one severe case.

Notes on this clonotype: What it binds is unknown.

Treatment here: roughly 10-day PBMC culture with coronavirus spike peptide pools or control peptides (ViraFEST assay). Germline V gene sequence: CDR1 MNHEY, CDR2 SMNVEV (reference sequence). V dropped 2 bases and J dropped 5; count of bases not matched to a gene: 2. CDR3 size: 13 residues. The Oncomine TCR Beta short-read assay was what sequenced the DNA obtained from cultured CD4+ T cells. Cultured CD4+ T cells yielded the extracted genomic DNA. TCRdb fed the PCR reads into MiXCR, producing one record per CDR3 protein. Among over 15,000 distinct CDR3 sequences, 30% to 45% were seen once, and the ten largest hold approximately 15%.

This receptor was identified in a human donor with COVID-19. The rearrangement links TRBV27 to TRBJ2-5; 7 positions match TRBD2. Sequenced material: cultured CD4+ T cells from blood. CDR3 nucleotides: TGTGCCAGCAGTTTAGCGGGGGACGAGACCCAGTACTTC. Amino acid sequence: CASSLAGDETQYF.